The next 21 T cell receptor beta chains were all read from a single sample in a study of blood T cell repertoires in COVID-19. This table comes from immunoSEQ multiplex PCR, and its TCRdb copy is limited to in-frame clones, with some not included. The table records over 80,000 clones, approximately 90% of them present only once. The material sequenced was peripheral blood. The receptors here all came from a man between 60 and 75 years old with acute or convalescent COVID-19.

The chain uses TRBV5-4 and TRBJ1-4; D is unclear. V gave up 2 bases and J gave up 10 bases, with 9 bases separating them. This CDR3 contains 12 residues. Germline V CDR1 and CDR2: SGHNT, YYREEE (reference sequence). CDR3 in DNA: TGTGCCAGCAGCTTTGAAACTCGAAAACTGTTTTTT. It yields the protein CASSFETRKLFF.

The J gene is TRBJ1-2, the V gene TRBV7-2; D is undetermined. This CDR3 has 13 amino acids. The V gene lost 3 bases and the J gene lost 7 bases, with 12 bases spanning the gap. Germline CDR1 reads SGHTA; CDR2 reads FQGNSA. The CDR3 protein is CASSFGVLLGYTF. The CDR3 nucleotides read TGTGCCAGCAGCTTCGGGGTTCTTCTTGGCTACACCTTC. Based on the CDR3 plus reference TRBV7-2 and TRBJ1-2, the full variable domain is GAGVSQSPSNKVTEKGKDVELRCDPISGHTALYWYRQSLGQGLEFLIYFQGNSAPDKSGLPSDRFSAERTGGSVSTLTIQRTQQEDSAVYLCASSFGVLLGYTFGSGTRLTVV.

The rearrangement joins TRBV15 to TRBJ1-3, with D hard to call. Trimming stripped 5 bases from V and 0 bases from J, with 11 bases between. The length of the CDR3 is 15 residues. Germline V gene sequence: CDR1 LNHNV, CDR2 YYDKDF (reference sequence). In DNA, the CDR3 is TGTGCCACCAGCCCCGAGAGGCGCTCTGGAAACACCATATATTTT. Translating it yields CATSPERRSGNTIYF.

The chain has TRBV19 and TRBJ1-1, with D uncertain. The V gene lost 5 bases and the J gene lost 0 bases, with 16 bases spanning the gap. The CDR3 spans 16 residues. Germline V gene data show CDR1 as LNHDA and CDR2 as SQIVND (reference sequence). CDR3 protein: CASSAPGGSLNTEAFF. DNA for the CDR3: TGTGCCAGTAGTGCCCCAGGAGGGTCGCTGAACACTGAAGCTTTCTTT. Full variable domain (remainder filled in from reference TRBV19 and TRBJ1-1): DGGITQSPKYLFRKEGQNVTLSCEQNLNHDAMYWYRQDPGQGLRLIYYSQIVNDFQKGDIAEGYSVSREKKESFPLTVTSAQKNPTAFYLCASSAPGGSLNTEAFFGQGTRLTVV.

This clone was picked up one time. This chain uses TRBV5-4 with TRBJ2-7; TRBD1 matches at 9 bases. The junction had 11 bases not matched to a gene; V was cut back by 5 bases and J by 5 bases. CDR3 size: 15 residues. Germline-derived CDR1 and CDR2 are SGHNT and YYREEE (reference sequence). CDR3 sequence: CASSFITGGFDEQYF. The CDR3 DNA sequence: TGTGCCAGCAGTTTCATCACAGGGGGCTTCGACGAGCAGTACTTC.

The V gene is TRBV6-2 or TRBV6-3, the J gene TRBJ2-7; 9 bases line up with TRBD2. The germline CDR1 and CDR2 sequences are MNHEY and SVGEGT. The V gene end was trimmed by 2 bases and the J gene end by 1 base; junction bases not matched to a gene: 3. CDR3 length: 15 amino acids. In DNA, the CDR3 is TGTGCCAGCAGTTACCGACTAGCGGATTCCTACGAGCAGTACTTC. Its translation: CASSYRLADSYEQYF.

The chain combines TRBV19 with TRBJ2-7, with 10 bases identical to TRBD1. This CDR3 has 15 residues. CDR1 is LNHDA, CDR2 SQIVND, per germline (reference sequence). The V and J ends lost 3 bases and 3 bases, in that order; junction bases with no gene match: 5. In DNA form, the CDR3 reads TGTGCCAGTAGTATCGGGACAGGGGCCCTCTACGAGCAGTACTTC. Residues: CASSIGTGALYEQYF.

This chain uses TRBV15 with TRBJ2-2; D unresolved. The V end lost 0 bases, the J end lost 6 bases, and 8 bases lay between the germline ends. The CDR3 runs 14 residues. The V gene's germline CDR1 is LNHNV and CDR2 YYDKDF (reference sequence). As DNA, the CDR3 is TGTGCCACCAGCAGAGATCTACAGTCCGGGGAGCTGTTTTTT. Amino acid sequence: CATSRDLQSGELFF.

V is TRBV7-2 and J is TRBJ2-5; possibly TRBD2 for D (5 bases). The CDR3 extends over 13 amino acids. The germline CDR1 and CDR2 sequences are SGHTA and FQGNSA. Trimming pared 5 bases from V and 5 bases from J, leaving 12 bases between. This CDR3 is CASSISVGETQYF. DNA of the CDR3: TGTGCCAGCAGCATTAGCGTTGGGGAGACCCAGTACTTC.

V gene TRBV29-1 combines with J gene TRBJ2-1; 8 bases match TRBD1. This CDR3 is built from 12 residues. In germline, CDR1 is SQVTM, CDR2 ANQGSEA. Trimming at V came to 5 bases and at J to 7 bases, leaving 4 bases not matched to a gene. The CDR3 protein is CSVQGALNEQFF. The CDR3 coding sequence is TGCAGCGTTCAGGGGGCTCTTAATGAGCAGTTCTTC.

V and J are TRBV11-2 and TRBJ2-1, with 8 bases identical to TRBD2. Germline assignment: CDR1 SGHAT and CDR2 FQNNGV. The CDR3 extends over 14 amino acids. V shed 5 bases and J 9 bases; nucleotides not matched to a gene: 9. The CDR3 DNA follows: TGTGCCAGCAGCAGTAGCGGGACTCCCGGTGAGCAGTTCTTC. Its translation is CASSSSGTPGEQFF.

The chain employs TRBV10-2 and TRBJ2-1, with 9 bases that match TRBD2. Germline lookup yields CDR1 WSHSY and CDR2 SAAADI. The junction had 3 bases not matched to a gene; V was cut back by 0 bases and J by 6 bases. The CDR3 has 15 amino acids. CDR3 coding DNA: TGCGCCAGCAGTGAGTCTGGCGGGAGGGCCAATGAGCAGTTCTTC. Translation: CASSESGGRANEQFF.

In DNA form, the CDR3 reads TGTGCCAGCAGCTTAGAGACTATTACCTACAATGAGCAGTTCTTC. Its protein product is CASSLETITYNEQFF. The chain couples TRBV11-3 to TRBJ2-1, with D possibly being TRBD2 (5 bases). Trimming took 0 bases from V and 2 from J, leaving 8 bases between them. The CDR3 consists of 15 residues. Germline V gene data show CDR1 as SGHNT and CDR2 as YENEEA.

This chain uses TRBV24-1 with TRBJ1-1, with TRBD1 matching over 9 bases. The germline gives CDR1 KGHDR, CDR2 SFDVKD. The trim removed 2 bases at V and 1 base at J, leaving 4 bases unmatched. The CDR3 is 16 amino acids. DNA of the CDR3: TGTGCCACCAGTGATTCCGGGACAGGGTGGAACACTGAAGCTTTCTTT. This gives the protein CATSDSGTGWNTEAFF.

This chain connects TRBV1 to TRBJ2-7; the D segment call TRBD2 is taken from the table without a DNA check. TRBV1 is deemed a pseudogene. This CDR3 has 16 residues. The CDR3, as DNA: TGCACCAGCAGCCAAATAGCGGGAGCTGTCTCCTACGAGCAGTACTTC. Its translation is CTSSQIAGAVSYEQYF.

J is TRBJ2-1 and V is TRBV7-2, with 7 bases lining up with TRBD1. The CDR3 runs to 15 residues. CDR1 is SGHTA, CDR2 FQGNSA, per germline. Trimming removed 3 bases from V and 2 bases from J; junction bases left unmatched: 4. The CDR3 DNA follows: TGTGCCAGCAGCTTTGACGGGACAGCCTACAATGAGCAGTTCTTC. Protein: CASSFDGTAYNEQFF.

The chain couples TRBV30 to TRBJ2-2, with TRBD1 identical over 7 bases. CDR3 length equals 16 residues. V dropped 5 bases and J dropped 5; count of bases not matched to a gene: 14. Germline values: CDR1 GTSNPN, CDR2 SVGIG (reference sequence). CDR3 amino acids: CAWGGLGARGTGELFF. Written as DNA, the CDR3 is TGTGCCTGGGGTGGCCTCGGTGCCAGGGGGACCGGGGAGCTGTTTTTT.

The gene calls are TRBV10-3 and TRBJ2-3; TRBD2 is a possible D gene (6 bases). Trimming pared 2 bases from V and 4 bases from J, leaving 16 bases between. Germline V gene sequence: CDR1 ENHRY, CDR2 SYGVKD. CDR3 size: 16 residues. The CDR3, as DNA: TGTGCCATCAGTGAGGGGACGGGAGTGTGGGCAGATACGCAGTATTTT. Residues: CAISEGTGVWADTQYF.

The chain uses TRBV7-2 and TRBJ1-5; D remains ambiguous. Germline V CDR1 and CDR2: SGHTA, FQGNSA. V was shortened by 5 bases and J by 4 bases, with 6 bases between the two germline ends. The CDR3 length is 12 residues. CDR3 coding DNA: TGTGCCAGCAGCCACCTAAATCAGCCCCAGCATTTT. Encoded protein: CASSHLNQPQHF.

About this clone: Mismatch with germline at one junction end may stem from a read error. This rearrangement joins TRBV19 to TRBJ2-1, with 9 positions matching TRBD2. Germline lookup yields CDR1 LNHDA and CDR2 SQIVND (reference sequence). This CDR3 is built from 11 residues. CDR3 sequence: CASSIGTSSIF. The CDR3 nucleotides are TGTGCCAGTAGTATTGGGACTAGCTCCATCTTC.

This clone showed up just a few times. The CDR3 DNA follows: TGTGCCAGCAGCCGGGACTCTAGTTTCTACGAGCAGTACTTC. It is translated as CASSRDSSFYEQYF. V and J are TRBV7-2 and TRBJ2-7, with a weak D call TRBD2 (6 bases). The CDR3 extends over 14 amino acids. V lost 5 bases and J 3 bases, leaving 14 bases between the germline ends. Per the germline V gene, CDR1 is SGHTA and CDR2 is FQGNSA.